Each of the 26 T cell receptor beta chains below was sequenced from the same sample in a study of T cell clones after liver transplantation. Profiled with immunoSEQ multiplex PCR; TCRdb holds only in-frame clones, not every one. The table includes 98,000 or so clones, approximately 85% detected once. The sequencing used CD4+ T cells from blood, collected before liver transplant. All receptors come from a human donor who received a liver transplant.

The chain combines TRBV6-1 with TRBJ1-1; possible D gene TRBD1, 6 bases. Per the germline V gene, CDR1 is MNHNS and CDR2 is SASEGT. Trimming pared 4 bases from V and 4 bases from J, leaving 13 bases between. The CDR3 runs 14 residues. CDR3 DNA sequence: TGTGCCAGCAGTGGGGACCAGGGGATCACTGAAGCTTTCTTT. It is translated as CASSGDQGITEAFF.

V and J are TRBV7-3 and TRBJ2-7; 8 bases map to TRBD2. Germline values: CDR1 SGHTA, CDR2 FQGTGA. The length of the CDR3 is 16 residues. J was trimmed by 5 bases and V by 3 bases; bases with no gene match: 12. Written as DNA, the CDR3 is TGTGCCAGCAGCTTGGGGATAGCGGGGCGGCAAAACGAGCAGTACTTC. It codes for CASSLGIAGRQNEQYF.

The J gene is TRBJ1-3, the V gene TRBV14; D is undetermined. V lost 0 bases, J lost 0 bases, and 9 bases lay in between. Germline CDR1 SGHDN, CDR2 FVKESK. The CDR3 extends over 16 amino acids. CDR3 protein: CASSQDARISGNTIYF. In nucleotides, the CDR3 is TGTGCCAGCAGCCAAGATGCCCGGATCTCTGGAAACACCATATATTTT.

This clone has just a few counts. The V and J genes are TRBV5-1 and TRBJ1-2; a possible D gene is TRBD1 (5 bases). The CDR3 has 14 residues. The germline V gene encodes CDR1 SGHRS and CDR2 YFSETQ. The V and J ends lost 0 bases and 3 bases respectively, with 9 bases between them. The CDR3, as DNA: TGCGCCAGCAGCTTGGGAGCGGGGGACTATGGCTACACCTTC. Its protein is CASSLGAGDYGYTF.

V and J are TRBV6-1 and TRBJ2-2; 10 nucleotides line up with TRBD2. J gave up 2 bases and V 4 bases, and 7 bases lay outside the gene matches. The CDR3 loop spans 17 amino acids. CDR1 is MNHNS, CDR2 SASEGT, per germline. The CDR3 nucleotides are TGTGCCAGCAGTGCGAGGACTAGCGGCCCCAACACCGGGGAGCTGTTTTTT. Translated: CASSARTSGPNTGELFF.

V is TRBV7-3 and J is TRBJ2-3; possibly TRBD2 for D (6 bases). The germline V and J ends were trimmed by 5 bases and 8 bases, with 26 bases remaining between them. The CDR3 length is 17 residues. The germline V gene encodes CDR1 SGHTA and CDR2 FQGTGA. CDR3 loop: CASSPYLRGTGQGTQYF. CDR3 DNA: TGTGCCAGCAGCCCATATTTGCGTGGGACTGGCCAGGGTACGCAGTATTTT.

The chain recombines TRBV30 with TRBJ2-5; D call uncertain. The germline CDR1 and CDR2 sequences are GTSNPN and SVGIG (reference sequence). Trimming took off 0 bases at V and 2 bases at J, with 7 bases between the two ends. This CDR3 comprises 13 residues. As DNA, the CDR3 is TGTGCCTGGAGTGTACCTCCACAAGAGACCCAGTACTTC. Residues: CAWSVPPQETQYF.

This rearrangement joins TRBV7-3 to TRBJ2-5, with a possible D match to TRBD1 (5 bases). CDR3 length: 13 residues. The germline V gene has CDR1 SGHTA and CDR2 FQGTGA. V was pared by 1 base and J by 7 bases, with 10 bases between. CDR3 coding DNA: TGTGCCAGCAGCTTAATCACAGGCGGGACCCAGTACTTC. Translation gives CASSLITGGTQYF.

This rearrangement joins TRBV28 to TRBJ2-3, with a tentative D call TRBD2 (6 bases). The CDR3 contains 16 residues. Trimming cost V 8 bases and J 2 bases, with 20 bases left between them. Germline V gene data show CDR1 as MDHEN and CDR2 as SYDVKM. The CDR3 DNA follows: TGTGCCAGCTCTCAACCCCAAGCGGGCCTCACAGATACGCAGTATTTT. The encoded protein is CASSQPQAGLTDTQYF. The full variable domain, completed using reference TRBV28 and TRBJ2-3, is DVKVTQSSRYLVKRTGEKVFLECVQDMDHENMFWYRQDPGLGLRLIYFSYDVKMKEKGDIPEGYSVSREKKERFSLILESASTNQTSMYLCASSQPQAGLTDTQYFGPGTRLTVL.

This chain connects TRBV5-4 to TRBJ2-5; possible D gene TRBD2, 5 bases. CDR1 is SGHNT, CDR2 YYREEE, per germline (reference sequence). The CDR3 runs to 17 residues. V lost 5 bases and J 1 base, leaving 21 bases between the germline ends. CDR3 sequence: CASRPPGVGFSQETQYF. CDR3 nucleotide sequence: TGTGCCAGCAGACCCCCCGGGGTGGGTTTTTCCCAAGAGACCCAGTACTTC.

This sequence joins TRBV4-2 and TRBJ2-7; D not resolved. The CDR3 loop spans 12 amino acids. The V end lost 1 base, the J end lost 7 bases, and 8 bases lay between the germline ends. Germline-derived CDR1 and CDR2 are LGHNA and YNFKEQ. This CDR3 is CASSQGAQEQYF. The CDR3 bases are TGTGCCAGCAGCCAAGGCGCCCAAGAGCAGTACTTC.

This clone was counted once. This chain uses TRBV5-1 with TRBJ2-1; D ambiguous. Germline values: CDR1 SGHRS, CDR2 YFSETQ. The CDR3 runs to 15 residues. Trimming cost V 0 bases and J 0 bases, with 7 bases left between them. The CDR3 loop is CASSLGFGSYNEQFF. The CDR3 coding sequence is TGCGCCAGCAGCTTGGGCTTCGGCTCCTACAATGAGCAGTTCTTC.

The chain links TRBV5-1 to TRBJ2-5, with D tentatively TRBD1 (6 bases). There are 14 residues in the CDR3. In germline, CDR1 is SGHRS, CDR2 YFSETQ. V was cut by 0 bases and J by 1 base, with 7 bases left in between. In nucleotides, the CDR3 is TGCGCCAGCAGCTTGGTACAGGGCCAAGAGACCCAGTACTTC. The encoded protein is CASSLVQGQETQYF.

The chain combines TRBV11-3 with TRBJ2-5; the D gene is possibly TRBD1 (5 bases). CDR3 length equals 15 residues. Trimming took 1 base from V and 5 from J, leaving 14 bases between them. The germline V gene encodes CDR1 SGHNT and CDR2 YENEEA. The CDR3 protein is CASSLAKGPTETQYF. Here the CDR3 DNA reads TGTGCCAGCAGCTTAGCCAAGGGGCCTACGGAGACCCAGTACTTC.

The chain links TRBV28 to TRBJ2-5, with D perhaps matching TRBD2 (6 bases). The CDR3 is made up of 15 amino acids. The V and J ends lost 3 bases and 3 bases respectively, with 14 bases between them. Germline CDR1 reads MDHEN; CDR2 reads SYDVKM. For the CDR3, the DNA is TGTGCCAGCAGTTTCGGGGGAATGAATAAAGAGACCCAGTACTTC. Its protein product is CASSFGGMNKETQYF.

The V call is TRBV13, the J call TRBJ2-6; D remains unclear. The CDR3 extends over 15 amino acids. Germline assignment: CDR1 PRHDT and CDR2 FYEKMQ (reference sequence). Trimming removed 4 bases from V and 4 bases from J, with 11 bases in between. The DNA for the CDR3 is TGTGCCAGCAGCTCCCGGGTGGCCGGGGCCAACGTCCTGACTTTC. This encodes CASSSRVAGANVLTF.

In its sample, this clone was seen a few times. V and J are TRBV13 and TRBJ2-7; maybe TRBD2 (5 bases). This CDR3 contains 15 residues. V lost 2 bases and J lost 3, with 14 bases in between. Germline V gene lookup returns CDR1 PRHDT and CDR2 FYEKMQ (reference sequence). In DNA form, the CDR3 reads TGTGCCAGCAGCTTAAGCACACCGGGGAGCTACGAGCAGTACTTC. This encodes CASSLSTPGSYEQYF.

V gene TRBV5-1 combines with J gene TRBJ1-6; 9 positions agree with TRBD1. This CDR3 is built from 15 residues. The V and J ends lost 3 bases and 5 bases, in that order; junction bases with no gene match: 3. Germline loops: CDR1 SGHRS, CDR2 YFSETQ. The CDR3 sequence is CASSSGQGNNSPLHF. The CDR3 nucleotides read TGCGCCAGCAGCTCGGGACAGGGAAATAATTCACCCCTCCACTTT.

The rearrangement links TRBV6-1 to TRBJ2-7, with a weak D call TRBD1 (6 bases). V lost 8 bases and J lost 5, with 19 bases in between. Germline lookup yields CDR1 MNHNS and CDR2 SASEGT. This CDR3 has 14 residues. CDR3 amino acids: CASGWTVPSHEQYF. The CDR3 DNA follows: TGTGCCAGCGGATGGACAGTCCCTTCCCACGAGCAGTACTTC.

J is TRBJ2-3 and V is TRBV5-4; perhaps TRBD2 as D (6 bases). This CDR3 has 15 amino acids. The germline V gene encodes CDR1 SGHNT and CDR2 YYREEE (reference sequence). V was pared by 0 bases and J by 5 bases, with 13 bases between. The CDR3 loop is CASSLESGSVDTQYF. CDR3 in DNA: TGTGCCAGCAGCTTGGAGTCCGGGAGTGTAGATACGCAGTATTTT. Full variable domain (rest looked up from reference TRBV5-4 and TRBJ2-3): ETGVTQSPTHLIKTRGQQVTLRCSSQSGHNTVSWYQQALGQGPQFIFQYYREEENGRGNFPPRFSGLQFPNYSSELNVNALELDDSALYLCASSLESGSVDTQYFGPGTRLTVL.

This chain joins TRBV7-2 and TRBJ1-1; no firm D call. CDR3 length: 16 residues. Trimming took 5 bases from V and 7 from J, leaving 23 bases between them. The germline V gene has CDR1 SGHTA and CDR2 FQGNSA. The CDR3 reads CASSPQRGQALIEAFF. The CDR3, as DNA: TGTGCCAGCAGCCCCCAGAGAGGCCAAGCGCTTATTGAAGCTTTCTTT.

The chain couples TRBV19 to TRBJ2-5; 10 bases agree with TRBD1. Looked up from germline, CDR1 is LNHDA and CDR2 is SQIVND (reference sequence). CDR3 length: 16 amino acids. J was trimmed by 5 bases and V by 7 bases; bases with no gene match: 13. Written as DNA, the CDR3 is TGTGCCAGTAAAAAAGCCGGGACAGGGGATGCGGAGACCCAGTACTTC. Encoded protein: CASKKAGTGDAETQYF.

The chain uses TRBV27 and TRBJ1-4, with 8 bases fitting TRBD1. This CDR3 region has 14 residues. The germline CDR1 and CDR2 sequences are MNHEY and SMNVEV (reference sequence). V was clipped by 6 bases and J by 9 bases; unmatched bases: 9. As DNA, the CDR3 is TGTGCCAGCAGAACTCAGGGGGCACGGAAAAAACTGTTTTTT. The encoded protein is CASRTQGARKKLFF.

This clone was observed a handful of times. The rearrangement uses TRBV19 and TRBJ2-2; TRBD2 matches at 8 bases. J gave up 6 bases and V 5 bases, and 8 bases lay outside the gene matches. There are 15 residues in the CDR3. Germline values: CDR1 LNHDA, CDR2 SQIVND (reference sequence). The CDR3 sequence is CASSPRLARAGELFF. CDR3 coding DNA: TGTGCCAGTAGTCCACGACTAGCGAGAGCCGGGGAGCTGTTTTTT.

This clone was seen just once. The chain employs TRBV6-6 and TRBJ2-7; 12 bases align to TRBD1. The CDR3 runs to 14 residues. V dropped 5 bases and J dropped 6; count of bases not matched to a gene: 5. The germline V gene has CDR1 MNHNY and CDR2 SVGAGI (reference sequence). For the CDR3, the DNA is TGTGCCAGCAGTAACCGGGACAGGGGGCGCGAGCAGTACTTC. It specifies CASSNRDRGREQYF.

The chain uses TRBV9 and TRBJ2-7; D is perhaps TRBD1 (5 bases). The CDR3 runs 15 residues. Per germline, CDR1 SGDLS and CDR2 YYNGEE. Trimming removed 2 bases from V and 3 bases from J, with 15 bases in between. The CDR3 here is CASSVEDSVDYEQYF. The CDR3 nucleotides read TGTGCCAGCAGCGTTGAAGACAGCGTGGACTACGAGCAGTACTTC.